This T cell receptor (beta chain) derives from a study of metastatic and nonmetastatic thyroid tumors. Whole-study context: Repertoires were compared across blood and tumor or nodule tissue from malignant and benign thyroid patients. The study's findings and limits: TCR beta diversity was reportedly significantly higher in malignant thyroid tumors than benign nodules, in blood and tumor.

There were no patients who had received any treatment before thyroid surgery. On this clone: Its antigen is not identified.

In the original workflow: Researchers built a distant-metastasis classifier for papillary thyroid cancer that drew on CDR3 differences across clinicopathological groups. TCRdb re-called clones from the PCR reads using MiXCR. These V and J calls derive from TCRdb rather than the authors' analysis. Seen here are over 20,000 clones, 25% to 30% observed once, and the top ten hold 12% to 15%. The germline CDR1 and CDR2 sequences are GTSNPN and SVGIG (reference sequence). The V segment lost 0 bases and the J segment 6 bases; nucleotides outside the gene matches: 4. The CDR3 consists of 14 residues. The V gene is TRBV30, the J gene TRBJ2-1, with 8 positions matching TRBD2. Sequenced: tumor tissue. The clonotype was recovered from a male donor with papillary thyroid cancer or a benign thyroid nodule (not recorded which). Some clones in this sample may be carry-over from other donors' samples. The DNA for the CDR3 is TGTGCCTGGAGTGTACTCAGCGGGAGCAATGAGCAGTTCTTC. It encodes CAWSVLSGSNEQFF.